Following are 21 T cell receptor beta chains from one sample sequenced in a study of T cell responses to AZD1222 COVID-19 vaccine. Method: immunoSEQ multiplex PCR; TCRdb's copy keeps in-frame clones and lacks some. Among about 150,000 clones listed, over 85% were seen once. The input for sequencing was peripheral blood, taken on day 0 of AZD1222 vaccination. These receptors came from an adult in good health.

This clone has a handful of counts. The gene calls are TRBV19 and TRBJ1-5, with 7 bases lining up with TRBD1. The length of the CDR3 is 15 residues. With V trimmed by 4 bases and J by 0 bases, 3 bases remained unmatched. Per the germline V gene, CDR1 is LNHDA and CDR2 is SQIVND (reference sequence). DNA for the CDR3: TGTGCCAGTAGTAGGGACAGCTATAGCAATCAGCCCCAGCATTTT. Residues: CASSRDSYSNQPQHF.

CDR3 protein: CASSSTGTGGSGANVLTF. In nucleotides, the CDR3 is TGCGCCAGCAGTTCGACCGGGACAGGGGGCTCTGGGGCCAACGTCCTGACTTTC. The rearrangement joins TRBV5-1 to TRBJ2-6; 11 bases are shared with TRBD1. V lost 5 bases to trimming and J lost 0 bases; unmatched junction nucleotides: 7. The CDR3 has 18 amino acids. Germline loops: CDR1 SGHRS, CDR2 YFSETQ.

This chain links TRBV11-2 with TRBJ1-2, with 7 nucleotides matching TRBD1. The trim removed 5 bases at V and 14 bases at J, leaving 23 bases unmatched. The CDR3 extends over 16 amino acids. Germline CDR1 SGHAT, CDR2 FQNNGV. Here the CDR3 DNA reads TGTGCCAGCAGCCCTCCCCGAGGACAGGAGTACTCTAGTCCTACCTTC. Protein sequence: CASSPPRGQEYSSPTF. The full variable domain, in which reference TRBV11-2 and TRBJ1-2 provide the parts outside the CDR3, is EAGVAQSPRYKIIEKRQSVAFWCNPISGHATLYWYQQILGQGPKLLIQFQNNGVVDDSQLPKDRFSAERLKGVDSTLKIQPAKLEDSAVYLCASSPPRGQEYSSPTFGSGTRLTVV.

The rearrangement uses TRBV7-9 and TRBJ1-2; D might be TRBD1 (6 bases). This CDR3 is 16 amino acids long. Germline CDR1 SEHNR, CDR2 FQNEAQ (reference sequence). The V and J ends lost 6 bases and 0 bases respectively, with 17 bases between them. In nucleotides, the CDR3 is TGTGCCAGCAGATTCTCCGGGACATCAGCTAACTATGGCTACACCTTC. Translating it yields CASRFSGTSANYGYTF.

The chain recombines TRBV6-5 with TRBJ1-1; D is perhaps TRBD1 (5 bases). CDR3 size: 12 residues. Trimming stripped 6 bases from V and 10 bases from J, with 15 bases between. The germline gives CDR1 MNHEY, CDR2 SVGAGI. The CDR3: CASSPGYGTAFF. The CDR3 nucleotides are TGTGCCAGCAGCCCAGGGTACGGTACAGCTTTCTTT.

V gene TRBV7-9 combines with J gene TRBJ1-4; D unclear. The CDR3 is 14 residues long. Germline CDR1 and CDR2: SEHNR and FQNEAQ (reference sequence). The V gene lost 4 bases and the J gene lost 2 bases, with 8 bases spanning the gap. The CDR3 protein is CASSSIGTNEKLFF. The DNA of the CDR3 is TGTGCCAGCAGCTCCATCGGGACTAATGAAAAACTGTTTTTT. Based on the CDR3 plus reference TRBV7-9 and TRBJ1-4, the full variable domain is DTGVSQNPRHKITKRGQNVTFRCDPISEHNRLYWYRQTLGQGPEFLTYFQNEAQLEKSRLLSDRFSAERPKGSFSTLEIQRTEQGDSAMYLCASSSIGTNEKLFFGSGTQLSVL.

This clone was seen once. The chain joins TRBV6-6 to TRBJ2-1, with D possibly being TRBD2 (7 bases). The CDR3 runs 14 residues. Germline CDR1 MNHNY, CDR2 SVGAGI (reference sequence). Trimming removed 7 bases from V and 5 bases from J, with 15 bases in between. The CDR3: CASNRGANNNEQFF. The CDR3 DNA reads TGTGCCAGCAACCGGGGGGCCAATAACAATGAGCAGTTCTTC.

This clone turned up a few times. The chain recombines TRBV28 with TRBJ1-1; unclear D gene. The V gene's germline CDR1 is MDHEN and CDR2 SYDVKM. The CDR3 spans 16 residues. Trimming removed 5 bases at V and 0 bases at J, with 16 bases between. This chain's CDR3 is CASSPGPEFLNTEAFF. CDR3 DNA sequence: TGTGCCAGCAGTCCCGGGCCAGAATTCCTGAACACTGAAGCTTTCTTT.

The gene calls are TRBV5-6 and TRBJ1-2; the D is unclear. The CDR3 length is 11 residues. The V end lost 2 bases, the J end lost 8 bases, and 7 bases lay between the germline ends. CDR1 is SGHDT and CDR2 is YYEEEE in the germline V gene. CDR3 in DNA: TGTGCCAGCAGCTTTAGGCAGGGCTACACCTTC. This sequence encodes CASSFRQGYTF.

The chain joins TRBV7-2 to TRBJ2-4, with D possibly matching TRBD1 (6 bases). The V end was cut by 6 bases, the J end by 5 bases, with 11 bases between. Germline V lookup: CDR1 SGHTA, CDR2 FQGNSA. The CDR3 has 13 amino acids. CDR3: CASRGKGENIQYF. DNA of the CDR3: TGTGCCAGCAGGGGGAAGGGGGAAAACATTCAGTACTTC.

V usage is TRBV18 and J usage is TRBJ1-5; 7 positions agree with TRBD1. V was pared by 3 bases and J by 4 bases, with 6 bases of the junction left unmatched. This CDR3 region has 15 residues. CDR1 is KGHSH, CDR2 LQKENI, per germline. The CDR3 nucleotides are TGTGCCAGCTCACCTCCATCAGGGGGGAATCAGCCCCAGCATTTT. Protein: CASSPPSGGNQPQHF.

The rearrangement uses TRBV7-2 and TRBJ1-3; TRBD1 might be the D (6 bases). Per germline, CDR1 SGHTA and CDR2 FQGNSA. Trimming removed 2 bases from V and 0 bases from J, with 11 bases in between. The CDR3 is made up of 16 amino acids. CDR3 DNA: TGTGCCAGCAGCTTATCCCCAGGGGTCTCTGGAAACACCATATATTTT. Translating it yields CASSLSPGVSGNTIYF.

This chain joins TRBV4-1 and TRBJ1-2, with 11 bases aligning to TRBD1. Germline CDR1 is MGHRA and CDR2 is YSYEKL. The CDR3 length is 15 residues. Trimming cost V 4 bases and J 0 bases; bases outside gene matches: 1. CDR3 in DNA: TGCGCCAGCAGCCTGGGACAGGGGGCTAACTATGGCTACACCTTC. This codes for CASSLGQGANYGYTF.

The chain joins TRBV5-1 to TRBJ1-2, with unresolved D. The V gene lost 7 bases and the J gene lost 5 bases, with 15 bases spanning the gap. The CDR3 is 13 residues long. Germline-derived CDR1 and CDR2 are SGHRS and YFSETQ. This CDR3 reads CASYETGVYGYTF. CDR3 nucleotide sequence: TGCGCCAGCTACGAAACGGGAGTGTATGGCTACACCTTC.

A remark on this clone: Other DNA sequences in this specimen translate into the identical CDR3. The chain couples TRBV30 to TRBJ1-3, with D hard to call. The germline V and J ends were trimmed by 0 bases and 5 bases, with 8 bases remaining between them. The V gene's germline CDR1 is GTSNPN and CDR2 SVGIG (reference sequence). The CDR3 consists of 13 residues. The CDR3 DNA reads as TGTGCCTGGAGTGTTAATGGGAGAAACACCATATATTTT. Residues: CAWSVNGRNTIYF. Full variable domain (rest looked up from reference TRBV30 and TRBJ1-3): SQTIHQWPATLVQPVGSPLSLECTVEGTSNPNLYWYRQAAGRGLQLLFYSVGIGQISSEVPQNLSASRPQDRQFILSSKKLLLSDSGFYLCAWSVNGRNTIYFGEGSWLTVV.

This rearrangement joins TRBV6-1 to TRBJ1-5; D is perhaps TRBD1 (5 bases). The V and J ends lost 1 base and 6 bases respectively, with 16 bases between them. Germline assignment: CDR1 MNHNS and CDR2 SASEGT. The CDR3 is 16 amino acids. The CDR3 spells CASSEGSFGGVQPQHF. The DNA of the CDR3 is TGTGCCAGCAGTGAAGGTTCTTTTGGGGGGGTTCAGCCCCAGCATTTT.

CDR3 coding DNA: TGCGCCAGCAGCTTGGATTCGGGAACTAACTACGAGCAGTACTTC. Amino acid sequence: CASSLDSGTNYEQYF. This chain connects TRBV5-1 to TRBJ2-7; perhaps TRBD2 as D (5 bases). Deletions cut 0 bases from V and 3 bases from J, with 13 bases between. CDR3 length: 15 amino acids. Germline V gives CDR1 SGHRS, CDR2 YFSETQ. The entire variable domain, with the rest obtained from reference TRBV5-1 and TRBJ2-7, is as follows: KAGVTQTPRYLIKTRGQQVTLSCSPISGHRSVSWYQQTPGQGLQFLFEYFSETQRNKGNFPGRFSGRQFSNSRSEMNVSTLELGDSALYLCASSLDSGTNYEQYFGPGTRLTVT.

The rearrangement links TRBV5-4 to TRBJ2-7, with 7 bases that match TRBD2. Germline loops: CDR1 SGHNT, CDR2 YYREEE (reference sequence). V was pared by 3 bases and J by 9 bases, with 9 bases of the junction left unmatched. The CDR3 covers 13 residues. The CDR3, as DNA: TGTGCCAGCAGCTCGGTTCGGGAGGCAGGGCAGTACTTC. It codes for CASSSVREAGQYF.

This chain uses TRBV28 with TRBJ1-3, with D hard to call. Trimming removed 6 bases at V and 0 bases at J, with 6 bases between. The V gene's germline CDR1 is MDHEN and CDR2 SYDVKM. This CDR3 has 13 residues. In DNA, the CDR3 is TGTGCCAGCAGAGGAGTCTCTGGAAACACCATATATTTT. Its translation is CASRGVSGNTIYF.

The chain uses TRBV10-1 and TRBJ2-3; 7 bases agree with TRBD2. V was clipped by 3 bases and J by 4 bases; unmatched bases: 10. The germline CDR1 and CDR2 sequences are WNHNN and SYGVQD (reference sequence). This CDR3 contains 16 residues. The CDR3 here is CASSDGGSAGADTQYF. The CDR3 bases are TGCGCCAGCAGTGATGGCGGGAGTGCTGGAGCAGATACGCAGTATTTT.

The chain has TRBV5-6 and TRBJ1-5; no clear D gene. This CDR3 has 14 residues. Between the trimmed V and J ends, which lost 4 bases and 6 bases, there was a span of 14 bases. Germline values: CDR1 SGHDT, CDR2 YYEEEE. The CDR3 protein is CASSPTPFGQPQHF. CDR3 nucleotides: TGTGCCAGCAGCCCTACCCCATTTGGTCAGCCCCAGCATTTT.